The next 14 T cell receptor beta chains were all read from a single sample in a study of OX40 agonist ivuxolimab in advanced cancers. The protocol was immunoSEQ multiplex PCR, while the TCRdb copy is restricted to in-frame clones and leaves out a portion. The data contain 35,000 to 55,000 clones, 70% to 90% of them singletons. The material sequenced was CD4+ or CD8+ T cells sorted from blood, taken in a trial of the OX40 agonist ivuxolimab. The receptors here all came from an adult with an advanced solid tumor such as melanoma, head and neck, liver or kidney cancer.

The V gene is TRBV6-1, the J gene TRBJ2-2; D remains unclear. The CDR3 consists of 13 residues. The V end lost 2 bases, the J end lost 6 bases, and 7 bases lay between the germline ends. CDR1 is MNHNS, CDR2 SASEGT, per germline. Written as DNA, the CDR3 is TGTGCCAGCAGTGAAATGTGGTCCGGGGAGCTGTTTTTT. This encodes CASSEMWSGELFF.

The chain recombines TRBV7-9 with TRBJ1-2, with TRBD1 matching 9 bases. With V trimmed by 5 bases and J by 6 bases, 4 bases remained unmatched. This CDR3 is 13 amino acids long. From germline, CDR1 is SEHNR and CDR2 FQNEAQ (reference sequence). CDR3 residues: CASSMGQGHGYTF. The CDR3 DNA reads as TGTGCCAGCAGCATGGGACAGGGTCATGGCTACACCTTC.

J is TRBJ1-2 and V is TRBV2; D possibly corresponds to TRBD1 (5 bases). V was pared by 6 bases and J by 0 bases, with 8 bases between. Germline lookup yields CDR1 SNHLY and CDR2 FYNNEI. The CDR3 is 13 residues long. CDR3 sequence reads: CASRGGANYGYTF. CDR3 coding DNA: TGTGCCAGCAGGGGGGGTGCTAACTATGGCTACACCTTC.

The chain uses TRBV7-2 and TRBJ2-7, with unresolved D. The CDR3 extends over 13 amino acids. Trimming cost V 2 bases and J 6 bases, with 11 bases left between them. Germline values: CDR1 SGHTA, CDR2 FQGNSA. The CDR3 sequence is CASSLPPQSEQYF. DNA for the CDR3: TGTGCCAGCAGCTTACCCCCTCAGAGCGAGCAGTACTTC.

The genes are TRBV7-8 and TRBJ1-4; 11 bases match TRBD1. Per germline, CDR1 SGHVS and CDR2 FQNEAQ. The CDR3 consists of 16 residues. With V trimmed by 3 bases and J by 7 bases, 7 bases remained unmatched. The CDR3 DNA reads as TGTGCCAGCAGCTTGCGGCCGGGACAGGGGGGTGAAAAACTGTTTTTT. This sequence encodes CASSLRPGQGGEKLFF.

The chain employs TRBV19 and TRBJ2-2; a possible D gene is TRBD2 (6 bases). This CDR3 comprises 16 residues. CDR1 LNHDA and CDR2 SQIVND come from the germline V gene (reference sequence). Trimming took 4 bases from V and 5 from J, leaving 17 bases between them. CDR3 amino acids: CASSTSWGEWTGELFF. The CDR3 DNA reads as TGTGCCAGTAGTACCTCCTGGGGGGAGTGGACCGGGGAGCTGTTTTTT.

This chain connects TRBV5-1 to TRBJ2-1; tentative D call: TRBD2 (6 bases). CDR1 and CDR2 from the germline V gene are SGHRS and YFSETQ. This CDR3 region has 13 residues. V was shortened by 4 bases and J by 5 bases, with 10 bases between the two germline ends. In DNA form, the CDR3 reads TGCGCCAGCAGCATGACTAGTCACAATGAGCAGTTCTTC. It specifies CASSMTSHNEQFF.

The genes are TRBV7-8 and TRBJ2-3, with 8 bases aligning to TRBD2. Trimming took 2 bases from V and 4 from J; bases not matched to a gene: 5. This CDR3 spans 15 amino acids. CDR1 is SGHVS, CDR2 FQNEAQ, per germline. The CDR3: CASSLRIAGSDTQYF. CDR3 nucleotides: TGTGCCAGCAGCTTAAGGATAGCGGGATCAGATACGCAGTATTTT. Complete variable domain (other parts from reference TRBV7-8 and TRBJ2-3): GAGVSQSPRYKVAKRGQDVALRCDPISGHVSLFWYQQALGQGPEFLTYFQNEAQLDKSGLPSDRFFAERPEGSVSTLKIQRTQQEDSAVYLCASSLRIAGSDTQYFGPGTRLTVL.

This rearrangement joins TRBV15 to TRBJ2-7; 14 bases line up with TRBD2. This CDR3 has 21 amino acids. Trimming took 8 bases from V and 0 from J; bases not matched to a gene: 21. CDR1 and CDR2 (germline): LNHNV, YYDKDF (reference sequence). The CDR3 coding sequence is TGTGCCACCCGCAAGCCGATTGGGCGGACTAGCGGGAGGCTGAACTCCTACGAGCAGTACTTC. Protein: CATRKPIGRTSGRLNSYEQYF.

The J gene is TRBJ2-7, the V gene TRBV10-2, with TRBD2 matching 14 bases. The germline V gene has CDR1 WSHSY and CDR2 SAAADI. Trimming cost V 6 bases and J 5 bases; bases outside gene matches: 3. The CDR3 is 14 residues long. CDR3 loop: CASRTSGRGDEQYF. The DNA of the CDR3 is TGCGCCAGCAGGACTAGCGGGAGGGGGGACGAGCAGTACTTC.

The CDR3 sequence: CASSRSGRSYEQYF. Written as DNA, the CDR3 is TGCGCCAGCAGCAGGAGCGGGAGGTCCTACGAGCAGTACTTC. V gene TRBV5-1 combines with J gene TRBJ2-7; 9 bases are shared with TRBD2. The J segment lost 1 base and the V segment lost 4 bases, leaving 3 bases of the junction unmatched. This CDR3 is built from 14 residues. The germline CDR1 and CDR2 sequences are SGHRS and YFSETQ. The full variable domain, with the rest looked up from reference TRBV5-1 and TRBJ2-7, is KAGVTQTPRYLIKTRGQQVTLSCSPISGHRSVSWYQQTPGQGLQFLFEYFSETQRNKGNFPGRFSGRQFSNSRSEMNVSTLELGDSALYLCASSRSGRSYEQYFGPGTRLTVT.

This clone came up once. This sequence joins TRBV6-6 and TRBJ2-6; D unresolved. Germline V gives CDR1 MNHNY, CDR2 SVGAGI (reference sequence). The CDR3 is 16 amino acids. V lost 4 bases and J lost 0, with 10 bases in between. This CDR3 reads CASSLDGISGANVLTF. DNA of the CDR3: TGTGCCAGCAGTTTGGACGGCATCTCTGGGGCCAACGTCCTGACTTTC.

This sequence joins TRBV23-1 and TRBJ1-1; D gene uncertain. TRBV23-1 is placed among ORFs of uncertain function. CDR3 length: 17 amino acids. Trimming left V 4 bases short and J 0 bases short, with 18 bases between. This chain's CDR3 is CASSLVLHRTVNTEAFF. CDR3 coding DNA: TGCGCCAGCAGTCTCGTTTTACATCGGACCGTGAACACTGAAGCTTTCTTT.

The rearrangement links TRBV6-5 to TRBJ1-5; D possibly corresponds to TRBD1 (6 bases). The CDR3 has 13 amino acids. Germline V CDR1 and CDR2: MNHEY, SVGAGI. Trimming took 0 bases from V and 9 from J, leaving 9 bases between them. The CDR3 is CASSYSQGMPQHF. The DNA of the CDR3 is TGTGCCAGCAGTTACTCCCAGGGGATGCCCCAGCATTTT.